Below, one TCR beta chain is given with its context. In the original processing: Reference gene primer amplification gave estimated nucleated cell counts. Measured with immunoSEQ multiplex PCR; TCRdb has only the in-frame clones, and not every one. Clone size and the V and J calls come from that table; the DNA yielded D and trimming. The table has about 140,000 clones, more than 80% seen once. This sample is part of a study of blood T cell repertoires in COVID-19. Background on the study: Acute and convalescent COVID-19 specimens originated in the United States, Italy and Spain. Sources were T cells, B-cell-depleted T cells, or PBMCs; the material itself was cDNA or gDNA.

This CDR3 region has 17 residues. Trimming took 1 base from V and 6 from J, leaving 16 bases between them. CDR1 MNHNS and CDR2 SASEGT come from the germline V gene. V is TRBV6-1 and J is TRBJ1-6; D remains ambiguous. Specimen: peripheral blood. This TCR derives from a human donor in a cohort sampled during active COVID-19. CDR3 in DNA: TGTGCCAGCAGTGAAGGGTCAAAAGGCCACAGTAATTCACCCCTCCACTTT. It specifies CASSEGSKGHSNSPLHF.